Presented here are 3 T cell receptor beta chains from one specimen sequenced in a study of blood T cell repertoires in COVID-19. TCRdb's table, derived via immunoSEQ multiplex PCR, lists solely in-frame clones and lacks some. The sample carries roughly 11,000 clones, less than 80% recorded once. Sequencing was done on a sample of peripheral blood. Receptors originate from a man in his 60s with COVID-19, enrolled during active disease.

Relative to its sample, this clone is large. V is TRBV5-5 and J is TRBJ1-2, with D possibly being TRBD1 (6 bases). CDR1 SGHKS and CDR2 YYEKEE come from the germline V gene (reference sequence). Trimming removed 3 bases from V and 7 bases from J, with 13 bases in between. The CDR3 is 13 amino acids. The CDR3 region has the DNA TGTGCCAGCAGCTCGCGGGGGGCTGGTGGCTACACCTTC. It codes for CASSSRGAGGYTF.

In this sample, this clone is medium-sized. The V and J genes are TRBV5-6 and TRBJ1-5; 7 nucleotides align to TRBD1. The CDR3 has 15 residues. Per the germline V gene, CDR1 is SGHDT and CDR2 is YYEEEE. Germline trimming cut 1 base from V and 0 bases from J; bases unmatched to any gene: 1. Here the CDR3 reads CASSLRGPSNQPQHF. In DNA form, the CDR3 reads TGTGCCAGCAGCTTGAGGGGGCCTAGCAATCAGCCCCAGCATTTT.

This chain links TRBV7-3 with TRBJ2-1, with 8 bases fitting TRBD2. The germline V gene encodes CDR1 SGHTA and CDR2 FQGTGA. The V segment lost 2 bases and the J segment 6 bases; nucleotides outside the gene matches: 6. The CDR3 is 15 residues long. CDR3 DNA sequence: TGTGCCAGCAGCTTATTAGCGGGGTTCCGCAATGAGCAGTTCTTC. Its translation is CASSLLAGFRNEQFF.